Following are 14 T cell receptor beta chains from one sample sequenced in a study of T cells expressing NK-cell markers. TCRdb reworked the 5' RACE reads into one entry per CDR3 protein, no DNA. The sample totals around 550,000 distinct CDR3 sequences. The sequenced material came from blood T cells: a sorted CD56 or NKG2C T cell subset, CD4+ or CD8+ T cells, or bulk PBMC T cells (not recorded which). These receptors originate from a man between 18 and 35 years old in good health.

This CDR3 reads CASSSTGTRFPDTQYF. This sequence joins TRBV12-3 or TRBV12-4 and TRBJ2-3; TCRdb proposes TRBD2, but this gene call is untestable without DNA. The CDR3 consists of 16 residues.

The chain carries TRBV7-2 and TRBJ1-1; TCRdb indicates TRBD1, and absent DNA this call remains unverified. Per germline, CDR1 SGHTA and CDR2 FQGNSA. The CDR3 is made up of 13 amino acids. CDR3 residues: CASSLDGQGRAFF.

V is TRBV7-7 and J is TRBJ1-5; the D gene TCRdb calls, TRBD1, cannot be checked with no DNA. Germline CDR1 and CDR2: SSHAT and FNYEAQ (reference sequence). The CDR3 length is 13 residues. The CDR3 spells CASSLTPFDPQHF. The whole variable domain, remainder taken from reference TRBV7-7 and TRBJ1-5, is GAGVSQSPRYKVTKRGQDVTLRCDPISSHATLYWYQQALGQGPEFLTYFNYEAQPDKSGLPSDRFSAERPEGSISTLTIQRTEQRDSAMYRCASSLTPFDPQHFGDGTRLSIL.

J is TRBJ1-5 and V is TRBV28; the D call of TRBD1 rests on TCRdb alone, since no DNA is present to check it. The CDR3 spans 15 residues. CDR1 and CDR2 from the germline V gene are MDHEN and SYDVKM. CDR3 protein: CAIPRQGDNNQPQHF.

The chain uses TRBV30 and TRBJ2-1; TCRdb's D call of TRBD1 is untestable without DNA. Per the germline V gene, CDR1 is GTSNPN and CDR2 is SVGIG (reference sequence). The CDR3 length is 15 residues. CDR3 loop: CACLRRDRGQNEQFF.

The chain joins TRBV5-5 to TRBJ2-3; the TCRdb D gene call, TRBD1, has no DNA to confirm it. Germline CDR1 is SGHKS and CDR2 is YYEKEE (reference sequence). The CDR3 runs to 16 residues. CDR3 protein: CASSLEVGGDLDTQYF.

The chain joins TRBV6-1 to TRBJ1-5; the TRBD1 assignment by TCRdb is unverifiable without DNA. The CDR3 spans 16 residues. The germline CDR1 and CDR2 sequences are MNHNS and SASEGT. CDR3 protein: CASRETFRGTYQPQHF.

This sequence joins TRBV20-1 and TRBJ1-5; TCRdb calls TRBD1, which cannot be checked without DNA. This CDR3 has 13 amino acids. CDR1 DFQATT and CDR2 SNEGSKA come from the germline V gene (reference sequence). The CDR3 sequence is CSARDRMGEPQHF.

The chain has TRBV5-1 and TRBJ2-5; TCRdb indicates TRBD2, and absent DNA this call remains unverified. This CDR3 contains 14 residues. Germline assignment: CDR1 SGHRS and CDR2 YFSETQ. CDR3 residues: CASSPGEGGETQYF.

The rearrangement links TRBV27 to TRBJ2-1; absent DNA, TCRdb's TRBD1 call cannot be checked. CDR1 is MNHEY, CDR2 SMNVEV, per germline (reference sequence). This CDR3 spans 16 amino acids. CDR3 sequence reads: CASIPAGTGLYNEQFF.

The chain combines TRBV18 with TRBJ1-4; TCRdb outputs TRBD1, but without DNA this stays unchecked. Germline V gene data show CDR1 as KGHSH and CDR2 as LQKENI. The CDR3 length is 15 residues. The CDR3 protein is CASSPPAGDGEKLFF.

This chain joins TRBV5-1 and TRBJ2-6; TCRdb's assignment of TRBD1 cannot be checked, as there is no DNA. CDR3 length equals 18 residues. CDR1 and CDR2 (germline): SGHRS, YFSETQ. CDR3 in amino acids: CASSAYGTGFSGANVLTF.

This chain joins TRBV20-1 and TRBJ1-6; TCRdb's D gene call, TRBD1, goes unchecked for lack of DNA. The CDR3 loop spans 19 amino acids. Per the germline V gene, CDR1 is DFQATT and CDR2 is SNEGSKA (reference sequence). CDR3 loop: CSARDLGGHSSSYNSPLHF.

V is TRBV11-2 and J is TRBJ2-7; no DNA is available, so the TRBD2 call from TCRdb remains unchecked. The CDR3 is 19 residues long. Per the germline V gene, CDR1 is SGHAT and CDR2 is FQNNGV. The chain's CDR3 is CASSIGIGTGDLLLRWQYF.